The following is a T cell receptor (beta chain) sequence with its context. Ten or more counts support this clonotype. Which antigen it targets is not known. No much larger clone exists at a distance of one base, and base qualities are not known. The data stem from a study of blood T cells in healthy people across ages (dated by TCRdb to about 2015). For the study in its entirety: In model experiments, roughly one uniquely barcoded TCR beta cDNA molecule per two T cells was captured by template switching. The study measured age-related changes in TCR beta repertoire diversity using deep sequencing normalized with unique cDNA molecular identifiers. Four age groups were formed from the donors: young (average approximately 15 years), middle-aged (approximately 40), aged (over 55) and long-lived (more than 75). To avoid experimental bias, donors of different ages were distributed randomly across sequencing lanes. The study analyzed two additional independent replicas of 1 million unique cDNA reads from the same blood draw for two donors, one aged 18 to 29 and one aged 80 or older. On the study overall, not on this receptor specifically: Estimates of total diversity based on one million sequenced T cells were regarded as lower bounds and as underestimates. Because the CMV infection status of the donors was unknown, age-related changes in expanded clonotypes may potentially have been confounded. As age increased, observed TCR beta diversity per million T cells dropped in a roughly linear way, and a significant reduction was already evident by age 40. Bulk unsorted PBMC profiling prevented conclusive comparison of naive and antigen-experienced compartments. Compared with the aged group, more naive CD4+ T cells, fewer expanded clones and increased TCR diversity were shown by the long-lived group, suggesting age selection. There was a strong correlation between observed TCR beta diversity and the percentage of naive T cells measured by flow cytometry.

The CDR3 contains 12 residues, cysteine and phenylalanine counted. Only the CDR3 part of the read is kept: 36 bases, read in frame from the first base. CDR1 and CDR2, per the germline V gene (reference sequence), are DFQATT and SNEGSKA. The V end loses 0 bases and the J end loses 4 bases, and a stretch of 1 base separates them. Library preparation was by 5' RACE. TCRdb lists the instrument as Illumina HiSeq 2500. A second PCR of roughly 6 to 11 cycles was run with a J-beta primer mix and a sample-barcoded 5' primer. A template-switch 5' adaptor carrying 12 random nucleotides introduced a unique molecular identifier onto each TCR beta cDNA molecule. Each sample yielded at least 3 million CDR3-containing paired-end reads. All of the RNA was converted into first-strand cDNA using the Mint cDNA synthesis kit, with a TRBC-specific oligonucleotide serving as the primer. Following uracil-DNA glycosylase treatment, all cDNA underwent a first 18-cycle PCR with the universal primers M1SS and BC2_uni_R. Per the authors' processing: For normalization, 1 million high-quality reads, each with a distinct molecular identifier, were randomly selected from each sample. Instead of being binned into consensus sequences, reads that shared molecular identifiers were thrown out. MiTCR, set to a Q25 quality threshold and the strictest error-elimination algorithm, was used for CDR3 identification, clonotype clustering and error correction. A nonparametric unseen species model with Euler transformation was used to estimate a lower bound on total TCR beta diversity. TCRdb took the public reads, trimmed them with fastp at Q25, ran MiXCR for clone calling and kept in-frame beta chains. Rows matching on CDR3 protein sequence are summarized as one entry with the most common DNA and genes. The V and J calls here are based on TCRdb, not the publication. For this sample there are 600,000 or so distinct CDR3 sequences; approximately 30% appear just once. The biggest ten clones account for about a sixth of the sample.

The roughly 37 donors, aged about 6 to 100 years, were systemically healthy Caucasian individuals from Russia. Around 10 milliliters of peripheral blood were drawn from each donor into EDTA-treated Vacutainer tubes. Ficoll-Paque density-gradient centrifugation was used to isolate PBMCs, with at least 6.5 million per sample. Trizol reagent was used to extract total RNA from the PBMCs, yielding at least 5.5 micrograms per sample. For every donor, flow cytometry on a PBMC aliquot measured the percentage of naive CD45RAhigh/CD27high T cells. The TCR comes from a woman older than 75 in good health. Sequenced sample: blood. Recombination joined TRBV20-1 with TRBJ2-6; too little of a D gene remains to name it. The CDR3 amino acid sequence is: CSAREGANVLTF. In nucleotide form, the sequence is TGCAGTGCTAGAGAGGGGGCCAACGTCCTGACTTTC.